What follows describes a single T cell receptor (beta chain). Its antigen is currently unknown. This sample was included in a study of T cell repertoires in cytomegalovirus infection. Overall study: In public TCR beta signatures, there were indications of both CMV infection and matching HLA type. Study results and limitations: Summed frequency of shared TCR beta families picked out CMV carriers who also had the relevant HLA.

The CDR3 is made up of 17 amino acids. Trimming removed 8 bases at V and 0 bases at J, with 17 bases between. CDR1 is LNHDA, CDR2 SQIVND, per germline (reference sequence). Using its own MiXCR run on the reads, TCRdb lists one record per CDR3 protein. The data contain 200,000 to 250,000 distinct CDR3 sequences, around 40% of them singletons. The TCR sequence derives from a human donor in good health (CMV status not recorded). Some clones in this sample may be carry-over from other donors' samples. The sequencing used CD8+ T cells from cultured PBMCs, collected from culture after CMV antigen stimulation. The chain links TRBV19 to TRBJ2-6; perhaps TRBD2 as D (7 bases). The CDR3 region has the DNA TGTGCCAGTCTTGGGGGGGCTCTTCCCTCTGGGGCCAACGTCCTGACTTTC. Protein product: CASLGGALPSGANVLTF.